These 15 T cell receptor beta chains share one sample of origin, sequenced in a study of blood T cell repertoires in COVID-19. TCRdb keeps only in-frame clones here, not all; method: immunoSEQ multiplex PCR. The table records about 150,000 clones, around 84% of them present only once. Sequencing was done on a sample of peripheral blood. Receptors were obtained from a woman aged 55-70 years with COVID-19, enrolled during active disease.

V and J are TRBV19 and TRBJ2-5; TRBD1 is a possible D gene (7 bases). This CDR3 region has 15 residues. Trimming pared 4 bases from V and 5 bases from J, leaving 17 bases between. Germline V lookup: CDR1 LNHDA, CDR2 SQIVND (reference sequence). CDR3 region: CASSRVRGARETQYF. In DNA, the CDR3 is TGTGCCAGTAGTAGAGTCAGGGGGGCCAGGGAGACCCAGTACTTC.

The genes are TRBV7-9 and TRBJ1-2; D may be TRBD1 (5 bases). This CDR3 contains 14 residues. V was trimmed by 3 bases and J by 2 bases, leaving 10 bases between them. Germline CDR1 reads SEHNR; CDR2 reads FQNEAQ (reference sequence). The CDR3 DNA sequence: TGTGCCAGCAGCTTGACAGATCCCAACTATGGCTACACCTTC. It specifies CASSLTDPNYGYTF.

CDR3 region: CASSRGGGDEQYF. The CDR3 DNA is TGTGCCAGCAGCAGGGGGGGAGGGGACGAGCAGTACTTC. The V and J genes are TRBV21-1 and TRBJ2-7; TRBD2 is taken as the D call from the table, unchecked against the DNA. TRBV21-1 is designated a pseudogene. CDR3 length: 13 residues.

This clone is termed medium-sized (0.01 to 0.1%). This sequence joins TRBV18 and TRBJ2-1, with 8 bases lining up with TRBD1. CDR1 is KGHSH and CDR2 is LQKENI in the germline V gene. V lost 0 bases and J lost 9; bases outside the gene matches: 10. The CDR3 covers 16 residues. The CDR3 region has the DNA TGTGCCAGCTCACCACCGACAGGGGACGGCCCTGGTGAGCAGTTCTTC. It translates to CASSPPTGDGPGEQFF. Full variable domain (outside the CDR3, taken from reference TRBV18 and TRBJ2-1): NAGVMQNPRHLVRRRGQEARLRCSPMKGHSHVYWYRQLPEEGLKFMVYLQKENIIDESGMPKERFSAEFPKEGPSILRIQQVVRGDSAAYFCASSPPTGDGPGEQFFGPGTRLTVL.

This chain links TRBV11-2 with TRBJ2-1; 9 nucleotides match TRBD1. Germline CDR1 reads SGHAT; CDR2 reads FQNNGV. J lost 9 bases, V lost 6 bases, and 6 bases had no gene match. The CDR3 has 13 amino acids. DNA for the CDR3: TGTGCCAGCAGTTGGACAGGGGCTACTGAGCAGTTCTTC. As protein: CASSWTGATEQFF.

This clone was seen once. The chain recombines TRBV6-5 with TRBJ2-7, with D possibly TRBD1 on 6 matching bases. V was pared by 5 bases and J by 3 bases, with 14 bases between. The germline CDR1 and CDR2 sequences are MNHEY and SVGAGI. The CDR3 is made up of 14 amino acids. The DNA for the CDR3 is TGTGCCAGCAGTCGAGCAGGGGTGGGCTACGAGCAGTACGTC. It translates to CASSRAGVGYEQYV.

The rearrangement uses TRBV6-1 and TRBJ1-1; 10 bases line up with TRBD1. CDR1 is MNHNS and CDR2 is SASEGT in the germline V gene. J gave up 3 bases and V 3 bases, and 4 bases lay outside the gene matches. The length of the CDR3 is 15 residues. The CDR3 DNA sequence: TGTGCCAGCAGTGATAAGACAGGGGGCTACACTGAAGCTTTCTTT. It encodes CASSDKTGGYTEAFF.

The gene calls are TRBV7-3 and TRBJ2-5; D is possibly TRBD1 (6 bases). CDR3 size: 15 residues. The germline gives CDR1 SGHTA, CDR2 FQGTGA. The germline V and J ends were trimmed by 2 bases and 1 base, with 11 bases remaining between them. The CDR3: CASSLQGKAQETQYF. DNA for the CDR3: TGTGCCAGCAGCTTACAGGGGAAGGCCCAAGAGACCCAGTACTTC.

V gene TRBV14 combines with J gene TRBJ2-7; possibly TRBD2 for D (6 bases). Germline CDR1 is SGHDN and CDR2 is FVKESK. The CDR3 is 16 residues long. Trimming shortened V by 1 base and J by 3 bases, and 16 bases separated the two germline ends. The CDR3 DNA reads as TGTGCCAGCAGCCAAGTGCAAGGGGAGGCTGGCTACGAGCAGTACTTC. It codes for CASSQVQGEAGYEQYF.

The chain recombines TRBV24-1 with TRBJ1-5; TRBD1 is a possible D gene (6 bases). The V and J ends lost 4 bases and 7 bases respectively, with 13 bases between them. The CDR3 has 14 residues. The germline CDR1 and CDR2 sequences are KGHDR and SFDVKD. The CDR3 sequence is CATSDITGNQPQHF. CDR3 DNA sequence: TGTGCCACCAGTGACATCACAGGGAACCAGCCCCAGCATTTT.

By sample share, this clone is medium-sized (0.01 to 0.1%). This sequence joins TRBV24-1 and TRBJ2-1; D not certain. Germline V gene lookup returns CDR1 KGHDR and CDR2 SFDVKD. V lost 7 bases and J 5 bases, leaving 5 bases between the germline ends. CDR3 length: 11 residues. The CDR3 loop reads CATSTHNEQFF. CDR3 nucleotides: TGTGCCACCAGCACACACAATGAGCAGTTCTTC.

The chain has TRBV10-3 and TRBJ1-4, with D possibly matching TRBD1 (5 bases). Germline V gives CDR1 ENHRY, CDR2 SYGVKD. Trimming left V 8 bases short and J 8 bases short, with 21 bases between. CDR3 size: 15 residues. DNA for the CDR3: TGTGCCATCGGTTTCTCGGGCAGGGATGGGGAAAAACTGTTTTTT. Amino acids: CAIGFSGRDGEKLFF.

The J gene is TRBJ1-2, the V gene TRBV5-6, with a possible D match to TRBD1 (6 bases). This CDR3 comprises 12 residues. Germline V gives CDR1 SGHDT, CDR2 YYEEEE. V lost 3 bases, J lost 7 bases, and 10 bases lay in between. CDR3 in amino acids: CASSWGRGGYTF. The CDR3 nucleotides are TGTGCCAGCAGCTGGGGGCGAGGTGGCTACACCTTC.

This clone appeared a single time. The chain employs TRBV19 and TRBJ1-2; tentatively, D is TRBD1 (5 bases). Trimming stripped 3 bases from V and 8 bases from J, with 13 bases between. CDR1 LNHDA and CDR2 SQIVND come from the germline V gene (reference sequence). This CDR3 is built from 13 residues. The CDR3 DNA reads as TGTGCCAGTAGTATTAGTGGCAGGGTCGGCTACACCTTC. Its translation is CASSISGRVGYTF.

This clone was observed once. The chain employs TRBV6-1 and TRBJ1-3; D ambiguous. The CDR3 length is 16 residues. Trimming left V 2 bases short and J 2 bases short, with 13 bases between. Per germline, CDR1 MNHNS and CDR2 SASEGT. The CDR3 reads CASSETHPRTGNTIYF. The DNA of the CDR3 is TGTGCCAGCAGTGAAACCCACCCGAGGACTGGAAACACCATATATTTT.